A selection of T cell receptor beta chains follows, all from one sample in a study of T cells after yellow fever vaccination. MiXCR was run by TCRdb on the 5' RACE reads, yielding one entry per CDR3 protein. This repertoire shows about 340,000 distinct CDR3 sequences, roughly 9.4% found once; its top ten account for roughly 18%. Sample: PBMCs, taken on the day of the first yellow fever vaccination. The receptors were sampled from a man aged 18 to 29 who received the YFV17D yellow fever vaccine. Each CDR3 is given with its conserved first and last residue. The D gene is left open where the match is weak. Not every row has a clone size; where given, it reads once, few, many or a size class.

D gene: TRBD1
CDR3 length: 14
clone size: many
V gene: TRBV7-2
J gene: TRBJ2-7
CDR3 protein: CASSPGQGTYEQYF
CDR3 DNA: TGTGCCAGCAGCCCCGGACAGGGGACTTACGAGCAGTACTTC

D gene: NA
CDR3 length: 14
clone size: few
V gene: TRBV7-8
J gene: TRBJ2-5
CDR3 protein: CASSSGTAGETQYF
CDR3 DNA: TGTGCCAGCAGTTCCGGGACCGCAGGGGAGACCCAGTACTTC

D gene: TRBD1
CDR3 length: 17
clone size: NA
V gene: TRBV6-1
J gene: TRBJ1-4
CDR3 protein: CASRKRGLTGENEKLFF
CDR3 DNA: TGTGCCAGCAGAAAAAGGGGTCTGACAGGGGAGAATGAAAAACTGTTTTTT

D gene: NA
CDR3 length: 16
clone size: few
V gene: TRBV3-1
J gene: TRBJ1-6
CDR3 protein: CASSQAPQGLGSPLHF
CDR3 DNA: TGTGCCAGCAGCCAAGCTCCGCAGGGCTTGGGGTCACCCCTCCACTTT

D gene: TRBD2
CDR3 length: 14
clone size: NA
V gene: TRBV5-1
J gene: TRBJ2-3
CDR3 protein: CASSLQRGGDTQYF
CDR3 DNA: TGCGCCAGCAGTCTTCAGCGGGGCGGAGATACGCAGTATTTT

D gene: TRBD2
CDR3 length: 18
clone size: few
V gene: TRBV27
J gene: TRBJ2-6
CDR3 protein: CASCSLAGGHGGANVLTF
CDR3 DNA: TGTGCCAGCTGTTCACTAGCGGGGGGCCACGGAGGGGCCAACGTCCTGACTTTC

D gene: TRBD2
CDR3 length: 16
clone size: few
V gene: TRBV5-1
J gene: TRBJ2-1
CDR3 protein: CASSLVAGGLSNEQFF
CDR3 DNA: TGCGCCAGCAGCTTGGTAGCGGGCGGCCTCTCAAATGAGCAGTTCTTC

D gene: NA
CDR3 length: 13
clone size: NA
V gene: TRBV29-1
J gene: TRBJ2-3
CDR3 protein: CSVGGEVTDTQYF
CDR3 DNA: TGCAGCGTTGGCGGAGAAGTCACAGATACGCAGTATTTT

D gene: TRBD1
CDR3 length: 15
clone size: few
V gene: TRBV30
J gene: TRBJ1-1
CDR3 protein: CAYRGGPSLDTEAFF
CDR3 DNA: TGTGCCTACAGGGGGGGGCCGAGTCTAGACACTGAAGCTTTCTTT

D gene: TRBD1
CDR3 length: 14
clone size: NA
V gene: TRBV11-2
J gene: TRBJ1-2
CDR3 protein: CASSHRTGNYGYTF
CDR3 DNA: TGTGCCAGCAGCCATCGGACAGGGAACTATGGCTACACCTTC

D gene: NA
CDR3 length: 14
clone size: few
V gene: TRBV12-3/TRBV12-4
J gene: TRBJ1-1
CDR3 protein: CASSLDGAPTEAFF
CDR3 DNA: TGTGCCAGCAGTTTAGATGGGGCGCCCACTGAAGCTTTCTTT

D gene: TRBD1
CDR3 length: 16
clone size: NA
V gene: TRBV7-6
J gene: TRBJ2-2
CDR3 protein: CASSQVQGAGTGELFF
CDR3 DNA: TGTGCCAGCAGCCAGGTCCAGGGGGCGGGCACCGGGGAGCTGTTTTTT

D gene: NA
CDR3 length: 11
clone size: many
V gene: TRBV6-4
J gene: TRBJ2-3
CDR3 protein: CAPPRTDTQYF
CDR3 DNA: TGTGCCCCACCCCGCACAGATACGCAGTATTTT

D gene: TRBD2
CDR3 length: 15
clone size: few
V gene: TRBV7-2
J gene: TRBJ2-1
CDR3 protein: CASSGIAGGGVEQFF
CDR3 DNA: TGTGCCAGCAGCGGGATCGCGGGGGGCGGGGTGGAGCAGTTCTTC

D gene: NA
CDR3 length: 14
clone size: NA
V gene: TRBV6-5
J gene: TRBJ2-5
CDR3 protein: CASSWGNREETQYF
CDR3 DNA: TGTGCCAGCAGTTGGGGGAATCGAGAAGAGACCCAGTACTTC

D gene: NA
CDR3 length: 13
clone size: few
V gene: TRBV2
J gene: TRBJ1-1
CDR3 protein: CASRWAKNTEAFF
CDR3 DNA: TGTGCCAGCCGCTGGGCTAAAAACACTGAAGCTTTCTTT

D gene: NA
CDR3 length: 15
clone size: few
V gene: TRBV7-6
J gene: TRBJ2-3
CDR3 protein: CASIPRGLPTDTQYF
CDR3 DNA: TGTGCCAGCATACCTCGCGGTTTGCCCACAGATACGCAGTATTTT

D gene: NA
CDR3 length: 17
clone size: few
V gene: TRBV7-2
J gene: TRBJ1-2
CDR3 protein: CASSSLGTPPFVYGYTF
CDR3 DNA: TGTGCCAGCAGCTCCTTGGGGACACCGCCTTTTGTTTATGGCTACACCTTC

D gene: TRBD1
CDR3 length: 16
clone size: few
V gene: TRBV6-5
J gene: TRBJ1-2
CDR3 protein: CASSYTRWTGNYGYTF
CDR3 DNA: TGTGCCAGCAGTTACACGAGATGGACAGGGAACTATGGCTACACCTTC

D gene: NA
CDR3 length: 13
clone size: NA
V gene: TRBV20-1
J gene: TRBJ1-6
CDR3 protein: CSAPEGAVSPLHF
CDR3 DNA: TGCAGTGCTCCGGAAGGAGCAGTCTCACCCCTCCACTTT

D gene: NA
CDR3 length: 16
clone size: NA
V gene: TRBV12-3/TRBV12-4
J gene: TRBJ1-4
CDR3 protein: CASSLAQATTNEKLFF
CDR3 DNA: TGTGCCAGCAGTTTAGCGCAGGCAACAACTAATGAAAAACTGTTTTTT

D gene: NA
CDR3 length: 12
clone size: NA
V gene: TRBV7-2
J gene: TRBJ2-3
CDR3 protein: CASRGLGDTQYF
CDR3 DNA: TGTGCCAGCAGGGGTCTAGGGGATACGCAGTATTTT

D gene: NA
CDR3 length: 16
clone size: few
V gene: TRBV5-4
J gene: TRBJ1-1
CDR3 protein: CASSSRLTEWNTEAFF
CDR3 DNA: TGTGCCAGCAGCTCCAGACTCACAGAATGGAACACTGAAGCTTTCTTT

D gene: NA
CDR3 length: 13
clone size: few
V gene: TRBV7-2
J gene: TRBJ1-2
CDR3 protein: CASSLDRTYGYTF
CDR3 DNA: TGTGCCAGCAGCTTAGACAGGACGTATGGCTACACCTTC

D gene: TRBD1
CDR3 length: 17
clone size: NA
V gene: TRBV7-6
J gene: TRBJ1-1
CDR3 protein: CASSLGLQGRTNTEAFF
CDR3 DNA: TGTGCCAGCAGCTTAGGATTACAGGGGAGGACGAACACTGAAGCTTTCTTT

D gene: TRBD1
CDR3 length: 18
clone size: few
V gene: TRBV11-1
J gene: TRBJ2-1
CDR3 protein: CASSYRRWDRGRSNEQFF
CDR3 DNA: TGTGCCAGCAGCTACCGAAGGTGGGACAGGGGTAGAAGCAATGAGCAGTTCTTC

D gene: NA
CDR3 length: 16
clone size: few
V gene: TRBV27
J gene: TRBJ1-1
CDR3 protein: CASSSMGGFSYTEAFF
CDR3 DNA: TGTGCCAGCAGTTCAATGGGTGGTTTCTCGTACACTGAAGCTTTCTTT

D gene: TRBD1
CDR3 length: 17
clone size: few
V gene: TRBV5-4
J gene: TRBJ2-6
CDR3 protein: CASSRQGLLSGANVLTF
CDR3 DNA: TGTGCCAGCAGCAGACAGGGGCTACTCTCTGGGGCCAACGTCCTGACTTTC

D gene: NA
CDR3 length: 15
clone size: many
V gene: TRBV3-1
J gene: TRBJ2-7
CDR3 protein: CASSPVLTDSYEQYF
CDR3 DNA: TGTGCCAGCAGCCCGGTTCTGACAGACTCCTACGAGCAGTACTTC

D gene: NA
CDR3 length: 15
clone size: few
V gene: TRBV5-5
J gene: TRBJ1-4
CDR3 protein: CASSPSTTQQEKLFF
CDR3 DNA: TGTGCCAGCAGCCCCAGTACCACCCAGCAAGAAAAACTGTTTTTT

D gene: TRBD1
CDR3 length: 15
clone size: few
V gene: TRBV20-1
J gene: TRBJ2-5
CDR3 protein: CSAPTGTGRGETQYF
CDR3 DNA: TGCAGTGCTCCGACCGGGACAGGGAGAGGAGAGACCCAGTACTTC

D gene: TRBD2
CDR3 length: 16
clone size: NA
V gene: TRBV5-1
J gene: TRBJ2-1
CDR3 protein: CASSLATSGAYNEQFF
CDR3 DNA: TGCGCCAGCAGCTTGGCGACTAGCGGCGCCTACAATGAGCAGTTCTTC

D gene: TRBD2
CDR3 length: 16
clone size: few
V gene: TRBV5-1
J gene: TRBJ2-5
CDR3 protein: CASSASVAGGLKTQYF
CDR3 DNA: TGCGCCAGCAGCGCATCGGTAGCGGGGGGGCTAAAGACCCAGTACTTC

D gene: NA
CDR3 length: 13
clone size: many
V gene: TRBV7-2
J gene: TRBJ2-3
CDR3 protein: CASSSRFTDTQYF
CDR3 DNA: TGTGCCAGCAGCTCCCGGTTCACAGATACGCAGTATTTT

D gene: NA
CDR3 length: 12
clone size: NA
V gene: TRBV6-2/TRBV6-3
J gene: TRBJ2-1
CDR3 protein: CASSYRYNEQFF
CDR3 DNA: TGTGCCAGCAGTTATAGGTACAATGAGCAGTTCTTC

D gene: TRBD1
CDR3 length: 13
clone size: few
V gene: TRBV20-1
J gene: TRBJ1-1
CDR3 protein: CSARPTGVVEAFF
CDR3 DNA: TGCAGTGCTAGGCCGACAGGGGTGGTGGAAGCTTTCTTT

D gene: NA
CDR3 length: 15
clone size: few
V gene: TRBV7-3
J gene: TRBJ2-2
CDR3 protein: CASSRNRVGTGELFF
CDR3 DNA: TGTGCCAGCAGCCGAAACAGGGTCGGGACCGGGGAGCTGTTTTTT

D gene: NA
CDR3 length: 16
clone size: few
V gene: TRBV20-1
J gene: TRBJ2-3
CDR3 protein: CSARPRERWGTDTQYF
CDR3 DNA: TGCAGTGCTAGACCCCGTGAGCGGTGGGGGACAGATACGCAGTATTTT

D gene: NA
CDR3 length: 17
clone size: NA
V gene: TRBV6-1
J gene: TRBJ1-6
CDR3 protein: CASTHGGRSSYNSPLHF
CDR3 DNA: TGTGCCAGCACTCATGGGGGCAGGAGCTCCTATAATTCACCCCTCCACTTT

D gene: NA
CDR3 length: 15
clone size: few
V gene: TRBV28
J gene: TRBJ2-5
CDR3 protein: CASLGGGAGQETQYF
CDR3 DNA: TGTGCCAGCCTGGGTGGGGGGGCCGGGCAAGAGACCCAGTACTTC

D gene: TRBD1
CDR3 length: 15
clone size: NA
V gene: TRBV4-3
J gene: TRBJ2-2
CDR3 protein: CASSSNYRGGGELFF
CDR3 DNA: TGCGCCAGCAGCTCCAACTACAGGGGTGGCGGGGAGCTGTTTTTT

D gene: NA
CDR3 length: 14
clone size: NA
V gene: TRBV3-1
J gene: TRBJ1-1
CDR3 protein: CASSQTVSVTEAFF
CDR3 DNA: TGTGCCAGCAGCCAAACAGTCAGCGTCACTGAAGCTTTCTTT

D gene: TRBD2
CDR3 length: 13
clone size: many
V gene: TRBV20-1
J gene: TRBJ2-1
CDR3 protein: CSAGTSAYNEQFF
CDR3 DNA: TGCAGTGCTGGGACTAGCGCTTACAATGAGCAGTTCTTC

D gene: NA
CDR3 length: 14
clone size: few
V gene: TRBV6-2/TRBV6-3
J gene: TRBJ2-7
CDR3 protein: CASKETAIPSEQYF
CDR3 DNA: TGTGCCAGCAAAGAGACAGCTATTCCGAGCGAGCAGTACTTC

D gene: NA
CDR3 length: 14
clone size: few
V gene: TRBV4-3
J gene: TRBJ2-1
CDR3 protein: CASSHNRNYNEQFF
CDR3 DNA: TGCGCCAGCAGCCATAACAGAAATTACAATGAGCAGTTCTTC

D gene: NA
CDR3 length: 13
clone size: NA
V gene: TRBV20-1
J gene: TRBJ2-5
CDR3 protein: CSAISDGQETQYF
CDR3 DNA: TGCAGTGCTATTTCCGACGGACAAGAGACCCAGTACTTC

D gene: NA
CDR3 length: 14
clone size: few
V gene: TRBV5-1
J gene: TRBJ1-1
CDR3 protein: CASRIQSLDTEAFF
CDR3 DNA: TGCGCCAGCAGAATTCAGTCTTTAGACACTGAAGCTTTCTTT

D gene: TRBD2
CDR3 length: 16
clone size: few
V gene: TRBV20-1
J gene: TRBJ2-1
CDR3 protein: CSASLWGGGTNNEQFF
CDR3 DNA: TGCAGTGCTAGCTTGTGGGGCGGGGGAACTAACAATGAGCAGTTCTTC

D gene: NA
CDR3 length: 15
clone size: NA
V gene: TRBV4-3
J gene: TRBJ1-6
CDR3 protein: CASSQDVERGSPLHF
CDR3 DNA: TGCGCCAGCAGCCAAGATGTGGAGCGGGGATCACCCCTCCACTTT

D gene: NA
CDR3 length: 14
clone size: few
V gene: TRBV6-5
J gene: TRBJ2-7
CDR3 protein: CASSYSTSVETRYF
CDR3 DNA: TGTGCCAGCAGTTACTCGACTTCGGTAGAAACGCGGTACTTC

D gene: NA
CDR3 length: 14
clone size: few
V gene: TRBV5-1
J gene: TRBJ1-1
CDR3 protein: CASSLEALNTEAFF
CDR3 DNA: TGCGCCAGCAGCTTGGAGGCTTTGAACACTGAAGCTTTCTTT

D gene: NA
CDR3 length: 15
clone size: few
V gene: TRBV18
J gene: TRBJ1-1
CDR3 protein: CASSQGTGGNTEAFF
CDR3 DNA: TGTGCCAGCTCTCAGGGGACGGGTGGGAACACTGAAGCTTTCTTT

D gene: TRBD1
CDR3 length: 15
clone size: NA
V gene: TRBV7-9
J gene: TRBJ1-2
CDR3 protein: CASSPRQGWDYGYTF
CDR3 DNA: TGTGCCAGCAGCCCGAGACAGGGTTGGGACTATGGCTACACCTTC